These T cell receptor beta chains were read from a single sample in a study of shared clonotypes between healthy human individuals. Only in-frame clones appear in the TCRdb table, and some are missing; sequencing was by immunoSEQ multiplex PCR. There are some 2,100,000 clones in the sample; 93% occur only once, and 1.5% to 2% lies in the top ten. Sequencing was carried out using naive CD8+ T cells from PBMCs. The receptors stem from a man aged 18 to 30 in good health. Some clones in this sample may be carry-over from other donors' samples. The CDR3 runs from the conserved cysteine through the conserved F or W. D genes are given only for firm matches. Only part of the rows carry a size: once, few, many, or a class if the clone is expanded.

>TRBV9|NA|12|NA|TRBJ2-1
CASSASGNEQFF
TGTGCCAGCAGCGCCTCGGGGAATGAGCAGTTCTTC
>TRBV14|NA|16|TRBD2|TRBJ2-5
CASSQRTSGRAETQYF
TGTGCCAGCAGCCAAAGGACTAGCGGGAGAGCAGAGACCCAGTACTTC
>TRBV30|NA|14|NA|TRBJ2-7
CACLPDRQPYEQYF
TGTGCCTGCCTTCCCGACAGGCAACCCTACGAGCAGTACTTC
>TRBV7-2|NA|16|TRBD2|TRBJ2-4
CASSPVASGVENIQYF
TGTGCCAGCAGCCCAGTGGCTAGCGGGGTTGAAAACATTCAGTACTTC
>TRBV18|NA|12|NA|TRBJ2-7
CASSPPDYEQYF
TGTGCCAGCTCACCGCCGGATTACGAGCAGTACTTC
>TRBV9|NA|17|NA|TRBJ2-1
CASSVGAGLSSYNEQFF
TGTGCCAGCAGCGTGGGGGCGGGACTGAGCTCCTACAATGAGCAGTTCTTC
>TRBV7-3|NA|15|NA|TRBJ2-1
CASSLVGGAYNEQFF
TGTGCCAGCAGCCTCGTGGGAGGAGCATACAATGAGCAGTTCTTC
>TRBV29-1|NA|13|NA|TRBJ2-2
CSVCSDNTGELFF
TGCAGCGTTTGTAGCGACAACACCGGGGAGCTGTTTTTT
>TRBV5-5|NA|15|NA|TRBJ2-2
CASSFGGITTGELFF
TGTGCCAGCAGCTTTGGTGGGATTACGACCGGGGAGCTGTTTTTT
>TRBV6-5|NA|15|NA|TRBJ1-5
CASSYAANSNQPQHF
TGTGCCAGCAGTTATGCGGCGAATAGCAATCAGCCCCAGCATTTT
>TRBV4-3|NA|17|NA|TRBJ1-1
CASSQEADGIMNTEAFF
TGCGCCAGCAGCCAAGAGGCCGACGGCATAATGAACACTGAAGCTTTCTTT
>TRBV7-9|NA|13|NA|TRBJ1-1
CASVRPMNTEAFF
TGTGCCAGCGTACGGCCTATGAACACTGAAGCTTTCTTT
>TRBV9|few|15|NA|TRBJ1-5
CASSCPYYSNQPQHF
TGTGCCAGCAGCTGTCCCTATTATAGCAATCAGCCCCAGCATTTT
>TRBV5-1|NA|15|TRBD1|TRBJ2-7
CASSFGTGYSYEQYF
TGCGCCAGCAGCTTTGGGACAGGTTATTCCTACGAGCAGTACTTC
>TRBV9|NA|15|TRBD2|TRBJ2-1
CASSPAGRAINEQFF
TGTGCCAGCAGCCCCGCCGGGAGGGCCATAAATGAGCAGTTCTTC
>TRBV27|NA|15|NA|TRBJ2-1
CASNPGSTPYNEQFF
TGTGCCAGCAACCCCGGGAGCACCCCCTACAATGAGCAGTTCTTC
>TRBV4-1|NA|17|TRBD2|TRBJ2-3
CASSQVGLAGAADTQYF
TGCGCCAGCAGCCAAGTAGGACTAGCGGGAGCCGCAGATACGCAGTATTTT
>TRBV7-2|NA|15|TRBD2|TRBJ2-5
CASRRTSGSWETQYF
TGTGCCAGCAGACGGACTAGCGGGAGTTGGGAGACCCAGTACTTC
>TRBV11-2|once|15|NA|TRBJ1-2
CASSLWGIGNYGYTF
TGTGCCAGCAGCTTATGGGGGATTGGGAACTATGGCTACACCTTC
>TRBV18|NA|11|NA|TRBJ1-4
CASSPDEKLFF
TGTGCCAGCTCACCGGATGAAAAACTGTTTTTT
>TRBV7-2|NA|16|TRBD2|TRBJ2-2
CASSLTSGENTGELFF
TGTGCCAGCAGTCTAACTAGCGGGGAGAACACCGGGGAGCTGTTTTTT
>TRBV27|NA|13|NA|TRBJ2-7
CASSPGQSYEQYF
TGTGCCAGCAGCCCCGGACAGTCCTACGAGCAGTACTTC
>TRBV13|NA|15|NA|TRBJ2-7
CASSLYGVGSSVQYF
TGTGCCAGCAGCTTATATGGTGTGGGCTCGAGCGTGCAGTACTTC
>TRBV27|NA|13|NA|TRBJ2-7
CASSLNGGGEQYF
TGTGCCAGCAGTTTAAATGGGGGCGGCGAGCAGTACTTC
>TRBV9|NA|16|NA|TRBJ2-3
CASSADRDIGTDTQYF
TGTGCCAGCAGCGCAGACCGGGACATCGGCACAGATACGCAGTATTTT
>TRBV2|few|14|NA|TRBJ1-5
CASRMVVSNQPQHF
TGTGCCAGCAGAATGGTAGTCAGCAATCAGCCCCAGCATTTT
>TRBV28|NA|11|NA|TRBJ2-7
CASSPRGEQYF
TGTGCCAGCAGTCCAAGAGGCGAGCAGTACTTC
>TRBV19|NA|13|NA|TRBJ2-1
CASSPDSYNEQFF
TGTGCCAGTAGTCCGGACTCCTACAATGAGCAGTTCTTC
>TRBV5-8|NA|15|NA|TRBJ1-4
CASSLLWSTGEKLFF
TGTGCCAGCAGCTTACTCTGGTCTACAGGGGAAAAACTGTTTTTT
>TRBV7-2|NA|17|TRBD1|TRBJ1-2
CASSPRQGVARSYGYTF
TGTGCCAGCAGCCCCCGACAGGGAGTCGCCCGTTCCTATGGCTACACCTTC
>TRBV7-9|NA|15|NA|TRBJ2-1
CASSFTPRSYNEQFF
TGTGCCAGCAGCTTCACCCCCCGCTCCTACAATGAGCAGTTCTTC
>TRBV27|NA|14|NA|TRBJ1-5
CASSLEGSNQPQHF
TGTGCCAGCAGTTTAGAGGGTAGCAATCAGCCCCAGCATTTT
>TRBV27|NA|16|TRBD1|TRBJ1-5
CASSPSTGAYNQPQHF
TGTGCCAGCAGTCCATCGACAGGGGCCTACAATCAGCCCCAGCATTTT
>TRBV29-1|NA|12|NA|TRBJ2-1
CSVETGSNEQFF
TGCAGCGTGGAAACGGGTTCCAATGAGCAGTTCTTC
>TRBV6-6|once|16|NA|TRBJ2-3
CASSITAGLGTDTQYF
TGTGCCAGCAGTATTACAGCGGGTCTTGGCACAGATACGCAGTATTTT